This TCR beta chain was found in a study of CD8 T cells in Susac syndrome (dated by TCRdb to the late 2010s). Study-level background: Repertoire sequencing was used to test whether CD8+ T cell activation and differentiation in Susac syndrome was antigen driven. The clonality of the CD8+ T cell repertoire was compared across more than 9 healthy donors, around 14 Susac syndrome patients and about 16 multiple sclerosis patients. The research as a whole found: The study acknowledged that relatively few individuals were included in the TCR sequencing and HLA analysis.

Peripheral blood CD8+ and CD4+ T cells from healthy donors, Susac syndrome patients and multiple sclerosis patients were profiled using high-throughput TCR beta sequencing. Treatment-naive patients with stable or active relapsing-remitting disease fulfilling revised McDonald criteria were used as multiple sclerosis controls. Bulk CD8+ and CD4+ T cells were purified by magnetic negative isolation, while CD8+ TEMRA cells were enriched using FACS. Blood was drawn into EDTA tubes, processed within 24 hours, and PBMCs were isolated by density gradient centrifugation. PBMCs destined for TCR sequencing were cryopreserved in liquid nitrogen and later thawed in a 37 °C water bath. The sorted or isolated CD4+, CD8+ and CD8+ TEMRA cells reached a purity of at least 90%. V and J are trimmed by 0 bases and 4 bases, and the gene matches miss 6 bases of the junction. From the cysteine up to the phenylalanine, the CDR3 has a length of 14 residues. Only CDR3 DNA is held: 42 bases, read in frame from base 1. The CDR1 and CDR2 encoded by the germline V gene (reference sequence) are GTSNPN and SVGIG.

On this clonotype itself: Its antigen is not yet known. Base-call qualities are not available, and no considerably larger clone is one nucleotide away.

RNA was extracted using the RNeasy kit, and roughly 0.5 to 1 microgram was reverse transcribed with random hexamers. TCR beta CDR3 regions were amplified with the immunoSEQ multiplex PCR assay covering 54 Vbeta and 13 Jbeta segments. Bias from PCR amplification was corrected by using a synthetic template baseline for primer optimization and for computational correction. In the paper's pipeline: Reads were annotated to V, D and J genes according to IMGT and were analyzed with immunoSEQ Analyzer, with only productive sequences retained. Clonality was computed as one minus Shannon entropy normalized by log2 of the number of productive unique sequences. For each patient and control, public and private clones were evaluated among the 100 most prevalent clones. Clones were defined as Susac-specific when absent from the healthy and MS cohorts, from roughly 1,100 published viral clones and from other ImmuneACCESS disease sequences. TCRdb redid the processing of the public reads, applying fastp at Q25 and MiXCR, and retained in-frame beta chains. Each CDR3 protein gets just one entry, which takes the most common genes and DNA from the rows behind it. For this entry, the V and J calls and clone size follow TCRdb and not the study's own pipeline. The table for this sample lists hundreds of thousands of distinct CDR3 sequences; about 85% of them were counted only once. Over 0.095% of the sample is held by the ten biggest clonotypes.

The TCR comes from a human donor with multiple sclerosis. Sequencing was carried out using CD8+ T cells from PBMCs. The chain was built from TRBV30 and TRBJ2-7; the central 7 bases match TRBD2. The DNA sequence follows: TGTGCCTGGAGTGTTTTTCTAGCGGAGTACGAGCAGTACTTC. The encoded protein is CAWSVFLAEYEQYF.